The sequence of this T cell receptor beta chain was determined in a study of blood T cell repertoires in COVID-19. Repertoires were generated with immunoSEQ multiplex PCR, while TCRdb's copy carries only in-frame clones and drops some. The sample holds about 200,000 clones; approximately 86% are singletons and the top ten take around 0.93%. Seattle-derived patients entered the study during active infection and were followed longitudinally. Germline lookup yields CDR1 LGHNA and CDR2 YNFKEQ. The CDR3 contains 15 residues. With V trimmed by 2 bases and J by 6 bases, 9 bases remained unmatched. The TCR sequence derives from a man in his 60s with COVID-19, enrolled during active disease. The specimen sequenced was peripheral blood. This chain connects TRBV4-2 to TRBJ1-2; 7 nucleotides align to TRBD1. The CDR3 sequence is CASSQSFAGGDGYTF. The CDR3 nucleotides read TGTGCCAGCAGCCAATCATTCGCAGGGGGTGATGGCTACACCTTC.